This T cell receptor (beta chain) emerged from a study of blood T cell repertoires in COVID-19. Study-level information: Samples came from the United States, Italy and Spain, spanning acute and convalescent COVID-19. T cells, B-cell-depleted T cells, or PBMCs supplied cDNA or gDNA.

Per the original data handling: Scientists estimated how many nucleated cells there were by amplifying reference gene primers. TCRdb's copy holds only in-frame clones and misses some; the assay was immunoSEQ multiplex PCR. V, J and clone size were drawn from that table, and D and trimming were deduced from the DNA. Of some 290,000 clones in the sample, around 90% were seen once. The Seattle patients joined while their infection was active and were tracked longitudinally afterward. V dropped 5 bases and J dropped 8; count of bases not matched to a gene: 9. Germline CDR1 reads SEHNR; CDR2 reads FQNEAQ (reference sequence). CDR3 size: 15 residues.

The sample was peripheral blood. The TCR originated in a woman aged 40 to 50 with COVID-19, enrolled during active disease. This chain connects TRBV7-9 to TRBJ1-2, with TRBD1 matching over 12 bases. The CDR3 nucleotides are TGTGCCAGCAGCAGAGGGACAGGGGGCGCAGAAGGCTACACCTTC. Translation gives CASSRGTGGAEGYTF.